One and the same sample provided the 9 T cell receptor beta chains below, sequenced in a study of beta chain features in type 1 diabetes (dated 2018 in TCRdb). The method was the immunoSEQ multiplex PCR assay. The entire isolated RNA was reverse transcribed using the High Capacity cDNA Reverse Transcription Kit, and thus expressed TCRB transcripts were sequenced. The table comes from immuneACCESS by way of TCRdb, which keeps in-frame sequences with V and J called. Part of the clones is missing from these tables; in studies checked, under half for an unresolved V gene and the rest for unknown reasons. Across this sample there are a few hundred thousand clones, with approximately 9.9% seen only once. The biggest ten clones account for just over 0.015% of the sample. The sample consisted of naive CD4+ T cells from blood. What the cell subset or site label conveys for this sample: true naive CD4+ T cells. The receptors stem from a woman aged 25 to 39 in good health.

This clone showed up just a few times. V gene TRBV10-3 combines with J gene TRBJ2-5, with D possibly being TRBD2 (5 bases). Germline CDR1 is ENHRY and CDR2 is SYGVKD. V lost 10 bases, J lost 0 bases, and 12 bases lay in between. The CDR3 runs 13 residues. CDR3: CANQAEYQETQYF. CDR3 coding DNA: TGTGCCAACCAAGCGGAGTACCAAGAGACCCAGTACTTC.

The V gene is TRBV29-1, the J gene TRBJ2-3; TRBD2 agrees at 11 bases. Germline V gene data show CDR1 as SQVTM and CDR2 as ANQGSEA. The CDR3 has 15 amino acids. With 6 bases clipped from V and 4 bases from J, the junction kept 9 bases outside the gene matches. The CDR3 nucleotides are TGCAGCGTAACCGGGACTAGCGGAGAGGCAGATACGCAGTATTTT. Translated, it gives CSVTGTSGEADTQYF.

This clone was detected only a few times. The chain uses TRBV6-6 and TRBJ1-5; weak D call: TRBD1 (5 bases). CDR1 and CDR2 (germline): MNHNY, SVGAGI (reference sequence). V shed 0 bases and J shed 7 bases, with 10 bases lying between them. This CDR3 contains 14 residues. The CDR3 is CASSYSAGNQPQHF. DNA for the CDR3: TGTGCCAGCAGTTACTCGGCAGGGAACCAGCCCCAGCATTTT.

This clone was observed a handful of times. CDR3 residues: CGSGTSEGSYNEQFF. DNA for the CDR3: TGTGGTAGCGGGACTAGCGAAGGCTCCTACAATGAGCAGTTCTTC. The chain combines TRBV18 with TRBJ2-1, with 10 bases aligning to TRBD2. Germline assignment: CDR1 KGHSH and CDR2 LQKENI. This CDR3 is 15 amino acids long.

This clone occurred a few times. The rearrangement uses TRBV9 and TRBJ2-1, with TRBD2 identical over 11 bases. The CDR3 covers 17 residues. Germline V gene sequence: CDR1 SGDLS, CDR2 YYNGEE. V trimming: 2 bases; J trimming: 5 bases; junction bases outside the gene matches: 9. The CDR3 protein is CASSVRSTSGTHNEQFF. The CDR3 region has the DNA TGTGCCAGCAGCGTGAGATCGACTAGCGGGACCCACAATGAGCAGTTCTTC.

This clone has only a few counts. V gene TRBV29-1 combines with J gene TRBJ2-7; D is perhaps TRBD1 (5 bases). Trimming took off 4 bases at V and 2 bases at J, with 12 bases between the two ends. CDR3 length equals 13 residues. Germline CDR1 and CDR2: SQVTM and ANQGSEA. The chain's CDR3 is CSVGVQGPYEQYF. CDR3 DNA: TGCAGCGTTGGGGTGCAGGGTCCCTACGAGCAGTACTTC.

The V and J genes are TRBV11-3 and TRBJ2-1; 8 bases align to TRBD2. The CDR3 consists of 15 residues. Trimming at V came to 5 bases and at J to 2 bases, leaving 5 bases not matched to a gene. In germline, CDR1 is SGHNT, CDR2 YENEEA. CDR3 DNA sequence: TGTGCCAGCAGCCTAAGCGGGAGCGCCTACAATGAGCAGTTCTTC. Its translation is CASSLSGSAYNEQFF.

Only a few counts were recorded for this clone. V is TRBV9 and J is TRBJ1-2, with D perhaps TRBD1 (5 bases). This CDR3 comprises 13 residues. Per the germline V gene, CDR1 is SGDLS and CDR2 is YYNGEE. The germline V and J ends were trimmed by 3 bases and 4 bases, with 10 bases remaining between them. This chain's CDR3 is CASSAGTSYGYTF. DNA for the CDR3: TGTGCCAGCAGCGCCGGGACTTCCTATGGCTACACCTTC. Full variable domain (remainder filled in from reference TRBV9 and TRBJ1-2): DSGVTQTPKHLITATGQRVTLRCSPRSGDLSVYWYQQSLDQGLQFLIQYYNGEERAKGNILERFSAQQFPDLHSELNLSSLELGDSALYFCASSAGTSYGYTFGSGTRLTVV.

This clone was counted a few times. The chain couples TRBV4-1 to TRBJ2-1; D is undetermined. V was clipped by 0 bases and J by 0 bases, with 9 bases between them. Per germline, CDR1 MGHRA and CDR2 YSYEKL. The CDR3 is 16 amino acids. DNA for the CDR3: TGCGCCAGCAGCCAAGATCTAGGCGTCTCCTACAATGAGCAGTTCTTC. Its translation: CASSQDLGVSYNEQFF.